The 28 T cell receptor beta chains listed next were all sequenced from one sample in a study of T cell responses to AZD1222 COVID-19 vaccine. Sequenced by immunoSEQ multiplex PCR; TCRdb stores in-frame clones only, minus some. The profile shows 110,000 to 150,000 clones, roughly 93% of them singletons. Source: peripheral blood, taken on day 0 of AZD1222 vaccination. The source is an adult in good health.

This sequence joins TRBV29-1 and TRBJ1-5; D gene unclear. Between the trimmed V and J ends, which lost 3 bases and 2 bases, there was a span of 11 bases. The CDR3 totals 14 residues. Looked up from germline, CDR1 is SQVTM and CDR2 is ANQGSEA. The CDR3 is CSVEVTRGNQPQHF. The CDR3 DNA sequence: TGCAGCGTTGAGGTCACCCGGGGCAATCAGCCCCAGCATTTT.

The V call is TRBV5-1, the J call TRBJ1-1; the D gene is possibly TRBD1 (5 bases). Trimming removed 5 bases at V and 4 bases at J, with 18 bases between. This CDR3 spans 15 amino acids. The germline V gene has CDR1 SGHRS and CDR2 YFSETQ. The CDR3 bases are TGCGCCAGCAGTCCCTTCCAGGGCGTGGGCACTGAAGCTTTCTTT. This codes for CASSPFQGVGTEAFF.

Only a few counts were recorded for this clone. This rearrangement joins TRBV10-3 to TRBJ1-6; 7 bases line up with TRBD1. CDR1 and CDR2 (germline): ENHRY, SYGVKD. CDR3 length: 13 residues. V dropped 10 bases and J dropped 4; count of bases not matched to a gene: 4. The CDR3 coding sequence is TGTGCCACCAGGGACAGTTATAATTCACCCCTCCACTTT. It is translated as CATRDSYNSPLHF.

The chain is built from TRBV7-2 and TRBJ1-1; D not certain. The V and J ends lost 1 base and 1 base respectively, with 13 bases between them. CDR1 and CDR2 from the germline V gene are SGHTA and FQGNSA. The CDR3 has 16 residues. The CDR3 protein is CASSLVSLDANTEAFF. CDR3 bases: TGTGCCAGCAGCTTAGTATCGCTGGACGCGAACACTGAAGCTTTCTTT.

The rearrangement links TRBV4-2 to TRBJ2-1, with D perhaps TRBD1 or TRBD2 (5 bases each). The germline gives CDR1 LGHNA, CDR2 YNFKEQ. V was trimmed by 1 base and J by 2 bases, leaving 12 bases between them. This CDR3 spans 16 amino acids. CDR3 sequence reads: CASSQGDPTTYNEQFF. The DNA of the CDR3 is TGTGCCAGCAGCCAAGGGGACCCCACCACCTACAATGAGCAGTTCTTC.

The chain carries TRBV19 and TRBJ2-2; D gene unclear. The CDR3 totals 12 residues. Germline CDR1 and CDR2: LNHDA and SQIVND (reference sequence). V was shortened by 6 bases and J by 6 bases, with 8 bases between the two germline ends. The DNA for the CDR3 is TGTGCCAGTAGGACCAGGCCCGGGGAGCTGTTTTTT. Translated, it gives CASRTRPGELFF.

V usage is TRBV27 and J usage is TRBJ1-1, with 10 bases matching TRBD1. The CDR3 is 14 amino acids. CDR1 is MNHEY, CDR2 SMNVEV, per germline (reference sequence). V lost 3 bases and J lost 3; bases outside the gene matches: 1. The CDR3 protein is CASSLTGGYTEAFF. For the CDR3, the DNA is TGTGCCAGCAGTTTGACAGGGGGCTACACTGAAGCTTTCTTT.

J is TRBJ2-7 and V is TRBV27, with TRBD2 matching 10 bases. V trimming: 6 bases; J trimming: 0 bases; junction bases outside the gene matches: 8. CDR3 length: 16 amino acids. Germline V gene data show CDR1 as MNHEY and CDR2 as SMNVEV (reference sequence). The CDR3 loop is CASSRQGLAFSYEQYF. For the CDR3, the DNA is TGTGCCAGCAGCCGACAGGGACTAGCGTTCTCCTACGAGCAGTACTTC.

The chain combines TRBV5-4 with TRBJ2-7; possibly TRBD1 for D (5 bases). The CDR3 is 13 amino acids. Per the germline V gene, CDR1 is SGHNT and CDR2 is YYREEE (reference sequence). V was trimmed by 4 bases and J by 2 bases, leaving 10 bases between them. The CDR3 reads CASSNRLTYEQYF. CDR3 coding DNA: TGTGCCAGCAGCAACAGGTTGACCTACGAGCAGTACTTC.

J is TRBJ1-1 and V is TRBV5-1; D perhaps matches TRBD1 (6 bases). Trimming shortened V by 1 base and J by 1 base, and 11 bases separated the two germline ends. The CDR3 has 15 amino acids. Germline V gives CDR1 SGHRS, CDR2 YFSETQ. CDR3 DNA sequence: TGCGCCAGCAGCTTGATTCCGGGACAGAACACTGAAGCTTTCTTT. This translates into CASSLIPGQNTEAFF.

J is TRBJ2-7 and V is TRBV4-1; D is unresolved. CDR3 length: 16 residues. Germline V gene sequence: CDR1 MGHRA, CDR2 YSYEKL. Trimming removed 0 bases from V and 3 bases from J, with 15 bases in between. CDR3 nucleotides: TGCGCCAGCAGCCAAGATCCGCGCCGAAACGACTACGAGCAGTACTTC. Translating it yields CASSQDPRRNDYEQYF.

The chain couples TRBV28 to TRBJ2-1; D ambiguous. The length of the CDR3 is 12 residues. Germline CDR1 is MDHEN and CDR2 is SYDVKM. The germline V and J ends were trimmed by 3 bases and 6 bases, with 6 bases remaining between them. This CDR3 reads CASSFSSNEQFF. The CDR3 coding sequence is TGTGCCAGCAGTTTCAGTTCCAATGAGCAGTTCTTC.

The CDR3 sequence: CASRTVATNEKLFF. In nucleotides, the CDR3 is TGTGCCAGCCGGACGGTTGCAACTAATGAAAAACTGTTTTTT. The genes are TRBV27 and TRBJ1-4; D gene ambiguous. Trimming pared 8 bases from V and 0 bases from J, leaving 10 bases between. CDR1 and CDR2 from the germline V gene are MNHEY and SMNVEV (reference sequence). The length of the CDR3 is 14 residues.

This sequence joins TRBV12-5 and TRBJ2-7, with D perhaps TRBD1 (5 bases). Germline values: CDR1 LGHNT, CDR2 FRNRAP. Trimming removed 8 bases at V and 0 bases at J, with 8 bases between. The CDR3 sequence is 12 residues long. CDR3 DNA sequence: TGTGCTAGTCAGGGCGACTCCTACGAGCAGTACTTC. Translating it yields CASQGDSYEQYF.

CDR3 loop: CASSLLASGSIETQYF. DNA of the CDR3: TGTGCCAGCAGTTTATTGGCTAGCGGGAGTATCGAGACCCAGTACTTC. V and J are TRBV28 and TRBJ2-5, with 10 positions matching TRBD2. J was trimmed by 5 bases and V by 1 base; bases with no gene match: 7. Germline V gene lookup returns CDR1 MDHEN and CDR2 SYDVKM. This CDR3 is built from 16 residues.

This chain joins TRBV18 and TRBJ2-3; 12 bases agree with TRBD2. J gave up 4 bases and V 4 bases, and 3 bases lay outside the gene matches. This CDR3 is 15 amino acids long. Germline CDR1 is KGHSH and CDR2 is LQKENI. The chain's CDR3 is CASSQTSGSADTQYF. DNA for the CDR3: TGTGCCAGCTCACAGACTAGCGGGAGCGCAGATACGCAGTATTTT.

This sequence joins TRBV10-2 and TRBJ1-5; D unclear. The V gene's germline CDR1 is WSHSY and CDR2 SAAADI. V shed 6 bases and J shed 0 bases, with 15 bases lying between them. There are 16 residues in the CDR3. The CDR3 DNA sequence: TGCGCCAGCAGCCCATCGACGGAGTATAGCAATCAGCCCCAGCATTTT. This translates into CASSPSTEYSNQPQHF.

The rearrangement links TRBV7-9 to TRBJ1-2; D perhaps matches TRBD1 (6 bases). Per the germline V gene, CDR1 is SEHNR and CDR2 is FQNEAQ (reference sequence). V shed 0 bases and J shed 3 bases, with 11 bases lying between them. The CDR3 has 15 residues. As DNA, the CDR3 is TGTGCCAGCAGCTTAGCTAACAGGGCCGACTATGGCTACACCTTC. It yields the protein CASSLANRADYGYTF.

V gene TRBV9 combines with J gene TRBJ1-1; D is perhaps TRBD1 (5 bases). Germline CDR1 and CDR2: SGDLS and YYNGEE. The germline V and J ends were trimmed by 0 bases and 5 bases, with 11 bases remaining between them. The CDR3 runs 14 residues. The CDR3 spells CASSVDGGRTEAFF. The CDR3 DNA is TGTGCCAGCAGCGTAGACGGGGGAAGGACTGAAGCTTTCTTT.

This rearrangement joins TRBV11-1 to TRBJ2-5; D may be TRBD2 (7 bases). This CDR3 spans 16 amino acids. V gave up 0 bases and J gave up 5 bases, with 16 bases separating them. CDR1 SGHAT and CDR2 FQDESV come from the germline V gene (reference sequence). The CDR3 coding sequence is TGTGCCAGCAGCTTAGCCCAACAGGGAGGGTACGAGACCCAGTACTTC. Amino acid sequence: CASSLAQQGGYETQYF. Based on the CDR3 plus reference TRBV11-1 and TRBJ2-5, the full variable domain is EAEVAQSPRYKITEKSQAVAFWCDPISGHATLYWYRQILGQGPELLVQFQDESVVDDSQLPKDRFSAERLKGVDSTLKIQPAELGDSAMYLCASSLAQQGGYETQYFGPGTRLLVL.

The rearrangement joins TRBV20-1 to TRBJ2-5; maybe TRBD1 (6 bases). The V end lost 7 bases, the J end lost 5 bases, and 11 bases lay between the germline ends. The germline V gene encodes CDR1 DFQATT and CDR2 SNEGSKA (reference sequence). CDR3 length: 11 amino acids. CDR3 bases: TGCAGTGGCCAGGGGTGGGAGACCCAGTACTTC. The encoded protein is CSGQGWETQYF.

The CDR3 sequence: CASSESPGLAYNEQFF. The DNA for the CDR3 is TGTGCCAGCAGTGAATCCCCAGGACTAGCGTACAATGAGCAGTTCTTC. V usage is TRBV6-1 and J usage is TRBJ2-1; TRBD2 aligns across 9 bases. The length of the CDR3 is 16 residues. Looked up from germline, CDR1 is MNHNS and CDR2 is SASEGT. The trim removed 2 bases at V and 4 bases at J, leaving 6 bases unmatched.

J is TRBJ1-2 and V is TRBV28; D unclear. This CDR3 region has 11 residues. CDR1 is MDHEN and CDR2 is SYDVKM in the germline V gene. V lost 8 bases and J lost 3, with 7 bases in between. The CDR3 loop is CASVEDYGYTF. CDR3 sequence (DNA): TGTGCCAGCGTGGAGGACTATGGCTACACCTTC.

This chain uses TRBV27 with TRBJ2-2; 9 nucleotides line up with TRBD1. The CDR3 length is 15 residues. Per the germline V gene, CDR1 is MNHEY and CDR2 is SMNVEV (reference sequence). J was trimmed by 7 bases and V by 6 bases; bases with no gene match: 9. The CDR3 DNA follows: TGTGCCAGCAGCCTCCGGGACAGGGTAGGCGGGGAGCTGTTTTTT. Its protein is CASSLRDRVGGELFF.

This rearrangement joins TRBV29-1 to TRBJ1-4, with D maybe TRBD1 (6 bases). This CDR3 is built from 13 residues. V was trimmed by 6 bases and J by 7 bases, leaving 15 bases between them. Germline V gene data show CDR1 as SQVTM and CDR2 as ANQGSEA. Here the CDR3 reads CSVQGHRFEKLFF. CDR3 DNA sequence: TGCAGCGTACAGGGACACCGGTTTGAAAAACTGTTTTTT.

The rearrangement joins TRBV10-2 to TRBJ2-2, with 9 bases fitting TRBD1. This CDR3 comprises 16 residues. V was clipped by 7 bases and J by 3 bases; unmatched bases: 9. The germline V gene has CDR1 WSHSY and CDR2 SAAADI. As DNA, the CDR3 is TGCGCCAGCATTCTTGGGACAGGGTTGGACACCGGGGAGCTGTTTTTT. It codes for CASILGTGLDTGELFF.

The genes are TRBV5-1 and TRBJ1-1, with D perhaps matching TRBD1 (6 bases). Trimming left V 0 bases short and J 3 bases short, with 12 bases between. Looked up from germline, CDR1 is SGHRS and CDR2 is YFSETQ. The CDR3 has 15 amino acids. In DNA form, the CDR3 reads TGCGCCAGCAGCTTGGAATCAGGGGCCCACACTGAAGCTTTCTTT. Protein product: CASSLESGAHTEAFF.

Notes on this clone: The junction departs from the called germline gene at one end, perhaps through a read error. This chain's CDR3 is CANSRDRGVIGRCYCYTF. CDR3 in DNA: TGCGCCAATAGCCGGGACAGGGGAGTTATTGGGCGATGCTATTGCTACACCTTC. The J gene is TRBJ1-2, the V gene TRBV10-1; 10 bases match TRBD1. The CDR3 runs 18 residues. The germline V gene has CDR1 WNHNN and CDR2 SYGVQD (reference sequence).